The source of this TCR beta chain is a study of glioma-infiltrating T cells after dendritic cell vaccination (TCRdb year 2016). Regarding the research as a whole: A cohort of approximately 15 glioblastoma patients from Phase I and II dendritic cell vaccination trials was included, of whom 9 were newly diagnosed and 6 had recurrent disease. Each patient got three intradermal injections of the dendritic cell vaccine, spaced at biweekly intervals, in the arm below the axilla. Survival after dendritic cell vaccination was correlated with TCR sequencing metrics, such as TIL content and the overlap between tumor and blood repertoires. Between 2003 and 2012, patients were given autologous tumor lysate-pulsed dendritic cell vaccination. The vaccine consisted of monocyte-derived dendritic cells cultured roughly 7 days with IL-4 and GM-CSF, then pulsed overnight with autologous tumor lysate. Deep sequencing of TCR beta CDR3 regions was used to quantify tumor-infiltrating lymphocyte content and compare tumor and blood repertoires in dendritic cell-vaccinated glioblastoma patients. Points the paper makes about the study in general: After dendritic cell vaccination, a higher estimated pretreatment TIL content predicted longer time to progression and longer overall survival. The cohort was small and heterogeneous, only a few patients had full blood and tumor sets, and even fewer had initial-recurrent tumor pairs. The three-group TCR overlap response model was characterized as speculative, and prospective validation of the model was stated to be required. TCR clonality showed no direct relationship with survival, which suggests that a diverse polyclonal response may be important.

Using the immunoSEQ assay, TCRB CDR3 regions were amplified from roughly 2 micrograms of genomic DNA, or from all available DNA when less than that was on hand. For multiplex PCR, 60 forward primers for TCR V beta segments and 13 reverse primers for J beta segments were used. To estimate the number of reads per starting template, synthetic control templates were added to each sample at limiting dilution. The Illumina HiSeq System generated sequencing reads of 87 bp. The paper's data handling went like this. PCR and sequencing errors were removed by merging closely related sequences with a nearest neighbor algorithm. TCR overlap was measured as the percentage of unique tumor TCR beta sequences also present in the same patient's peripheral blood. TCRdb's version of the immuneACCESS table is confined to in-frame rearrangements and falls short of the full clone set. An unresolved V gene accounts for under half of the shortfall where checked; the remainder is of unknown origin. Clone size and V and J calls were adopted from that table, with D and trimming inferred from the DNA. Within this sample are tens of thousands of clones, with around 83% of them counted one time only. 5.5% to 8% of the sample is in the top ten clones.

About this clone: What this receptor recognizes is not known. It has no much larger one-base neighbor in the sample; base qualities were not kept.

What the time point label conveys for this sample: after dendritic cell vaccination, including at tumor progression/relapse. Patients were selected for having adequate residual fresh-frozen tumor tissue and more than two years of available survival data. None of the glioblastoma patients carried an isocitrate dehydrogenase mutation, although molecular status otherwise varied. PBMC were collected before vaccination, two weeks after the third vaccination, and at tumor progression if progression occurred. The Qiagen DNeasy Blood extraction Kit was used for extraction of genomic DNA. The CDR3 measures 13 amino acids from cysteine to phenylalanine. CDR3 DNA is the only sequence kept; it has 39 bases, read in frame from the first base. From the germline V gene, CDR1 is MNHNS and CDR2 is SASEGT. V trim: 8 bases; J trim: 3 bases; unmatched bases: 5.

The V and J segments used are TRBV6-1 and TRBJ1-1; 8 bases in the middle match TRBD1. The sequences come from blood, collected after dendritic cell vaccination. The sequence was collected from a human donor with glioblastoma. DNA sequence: TGTGCCAGCCGGACAGGGAGGGACACTGAAGCTTTCTTT. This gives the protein CASRTGRDTEAFF.